This TCR beta chain is drawn from a study of T cell changes during pregnancy in multiple sclerosis. Method: immunoSEQ multiplex PCR; TCRdb's copy keeps in-frame clones and lacks some. Of over 45,000 clones listed, about 88% are singletons. V shed 5 bases, J shed 6 bases, and the junction held 5 bases outside the gene matches. Germline-derived CDR1 and CDR2 are SEHNR and FQNEAQ (reference sequence). The CDR3 has 15 residues. This receptor was obtained from a female donor with multiple sclerosis, enrolled in a pregnancy study. Here the sequenced sample was CD4+ T cells from peripheral blood mononuclear cells, taken in the third trimester of pregnancy. The rearrangement links TRBV7-9 to TRBJ1-5; the match to TRBD1 covers 12 bases. The CDR3 DNA follows: TGTGCCAGCAGCCGGGGACAGGGGGCGGCTCAGCCCCAGCATTTT. Translating it yields CASSRGQGAAQPQHF.